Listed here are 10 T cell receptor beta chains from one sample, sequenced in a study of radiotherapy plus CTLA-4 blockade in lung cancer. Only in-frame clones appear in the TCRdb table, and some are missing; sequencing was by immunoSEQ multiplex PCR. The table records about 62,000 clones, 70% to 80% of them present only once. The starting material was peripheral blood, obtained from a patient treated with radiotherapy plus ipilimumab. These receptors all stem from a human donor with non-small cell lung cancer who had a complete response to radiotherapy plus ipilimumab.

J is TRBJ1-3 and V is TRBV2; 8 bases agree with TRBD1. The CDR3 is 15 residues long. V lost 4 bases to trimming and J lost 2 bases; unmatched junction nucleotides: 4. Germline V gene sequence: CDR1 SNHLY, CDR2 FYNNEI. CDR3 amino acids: CASSVQGEAGNTIYF. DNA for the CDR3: TGTGCCAGCAGTGTACAGGGGGAGGCTGGAAACACCATATATTTT. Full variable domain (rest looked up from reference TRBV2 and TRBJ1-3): EPEVTQTPSHQVTQMGQEVILRCVPISNHLYFYWYRQILGQKVEFLVSFYNNEISEKSEIFDDQFSVERPDGSNFTLKIRSTKLEDSAMYFCASSVQGEAGNTIYFGEGSWLTVV.

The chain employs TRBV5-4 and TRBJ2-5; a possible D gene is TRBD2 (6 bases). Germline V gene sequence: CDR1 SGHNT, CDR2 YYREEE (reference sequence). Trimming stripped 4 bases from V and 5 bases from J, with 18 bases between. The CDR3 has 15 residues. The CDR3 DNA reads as TGTGCCAGCAGCCAAGATTATGCAGGGAGGGAGACCCAGTACTTC. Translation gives CASSQDYAGRETQYF.

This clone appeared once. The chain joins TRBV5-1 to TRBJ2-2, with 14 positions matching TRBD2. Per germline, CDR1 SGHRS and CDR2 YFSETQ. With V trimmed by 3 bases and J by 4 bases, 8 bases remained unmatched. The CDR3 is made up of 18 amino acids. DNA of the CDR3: TGCGCCAGCAGCTCACCGGGACTAGCGGGGGACCCCACCGGGGAGCTGTTTTTT. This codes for CASSSPGLAGDPTGELFF. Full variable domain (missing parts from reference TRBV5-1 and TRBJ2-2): KAGVTQTPRYLIKTRGQQVTLSCSPISGHRSVSWYQQTPGQGLQFLFEYFSETQRNKGNFPGRFSGRQFSNSRSEMNVSTLELGDSALYLCASSSPGLAGDPTGELFFGEGSRLTVL.

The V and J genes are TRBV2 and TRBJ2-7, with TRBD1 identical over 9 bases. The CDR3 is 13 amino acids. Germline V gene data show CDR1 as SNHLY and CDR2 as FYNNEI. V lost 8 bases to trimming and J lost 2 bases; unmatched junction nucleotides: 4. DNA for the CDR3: TGTGCCAGCGTCCGGGACAGGGCCTACGAGCAGTACTTC. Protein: CASVRDRAYEQYF.

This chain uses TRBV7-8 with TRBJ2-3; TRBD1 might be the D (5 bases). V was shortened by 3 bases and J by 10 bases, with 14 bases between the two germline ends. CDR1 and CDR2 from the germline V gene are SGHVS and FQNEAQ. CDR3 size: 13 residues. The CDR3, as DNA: TGTGCCAGCAGCTTCGGTCAGGGAAGTGCGCAGTATTTT. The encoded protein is CASSFGQGSAQYF.

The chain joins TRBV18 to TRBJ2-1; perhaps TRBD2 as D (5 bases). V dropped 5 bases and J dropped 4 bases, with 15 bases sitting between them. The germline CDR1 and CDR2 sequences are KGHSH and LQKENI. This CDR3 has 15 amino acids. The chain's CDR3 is CASSIGLEGYNEQFF. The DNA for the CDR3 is TGTGCCAGCTCAATAGGGCTCGAGGGTTACAATGAGCAGTTCTTC. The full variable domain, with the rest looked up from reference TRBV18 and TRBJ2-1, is NAGVMQNPRHLVRRRGQEARLRCSPMKGHSHVYWYRQLPEEGLKFMVYLQKENIIDESGMPKERFSAEFPKEGPSILRIQQVVRGDSAAYFCASSIGLEGYNEQFFGPGTRLTVL.

The DNA for the CDR3 is TGTGCCAGCTCACCGCGACAGGTGGAAGAGGTTGCGTTTTTT. Its protein product is CASSPRQVEEVAFF. This chain connects TRBV18 to TRBJ2-2, with a possible D match to TRBD1 (6 bases). Germline lookup yields CDR1 KGHSH and CDR2 LQKENI. The germline V and J ends were trimmed by 3 bases and 16 bases, with 21 bases remaining between them. This CDR3 is 14 amino acids long.

The CDR3 DNA reads as TGTGCCAGCAGTTTTTCGGGGTATGGCTACACCTTC. This codes for CASSFSGYGYTF. V gene TRBV28 combines with J gene TRBJ1-2; D gene uncertain. The germline CDR1 and CDR2 sequences are MDHEN and SYDVKM. Trimming shortened V by 3 bases and J by 5 bases, and 7 bases separated the two germline ends. The CDR3 extends over 12 amino acids.

CDR3 nucleotide sequence: TGTGCCAGCTCGGGTACGACAGGGGGCCGTAAGGAAGCTTTCTTT. Translating it yields CASSGTTGGRKEAFF. The chain joins TRBV18 to TRBJ1-1; 10 bases align to TRBD1. V shed 6 bases and J 8 bases; nucleotides not matched to a gene: 12. CDR1 and CDR2 from the germline V gene are KGHSH and LQKENI. The CDR3 is made up of 15 amino acids.

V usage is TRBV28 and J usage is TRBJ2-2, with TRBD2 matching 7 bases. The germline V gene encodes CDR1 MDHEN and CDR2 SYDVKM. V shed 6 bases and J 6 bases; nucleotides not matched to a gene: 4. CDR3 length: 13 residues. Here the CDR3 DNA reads TGTGCCAGCAGCCGAGGACTAGCCGGGGAGCTGTTTTTT. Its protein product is CASSRGLAGELFF.